This T cell receptor beta chain originates from a study of cytomegalovirus exposure and HLA in healthy donors. Study-level background: The Caucasian-associated ancestry cluster held over 80% of more than 350 genotyped donors. Study-wide results and caveats: TCR beta sequences reportedly predicted most subjects' HLA-A and HLA-B alleles accurately. An analysis was carried out at a later point. It showed that HLA-associated TCR beta chains were more clonally expanded than equally common non-associated chains. Another analysis was done later, and it associated roughly 15,000 TCR beta sequences with HLA alleles at 0.05 false discovery rate.

With respect to this clone: The antigen remains unidentified.

It was with 60 Vbeta and 13 Jbeta primers that the PCR ran. Clones were read by immunoSEQ multiplex PCR, and TCRdb kept only the in-frame ones, dropping some. The data contain more than 85,000 clones, around 10% of them singletons. Germline values: CDR1 MNHNY, CDR2 SVGAGI (reference sequence). With 6 bases removed from V and 3 bases from J, the gap between germline ends came to 11 bases. The length of the CDR3 is 13 residues. The sample was PBMCs. This sequence originates from a man in his fifties or sixties in good health and CMV-seropositive. The chain joins TRBV6-6 to TRBJ2-5; D may be TRBD2 (6 bases). The CDR3 DNA is TGTGCCAGCAGCCCCACGGGGGAAGAGACCCAGTACTTC. It is translated as CASSPTGEETQYF.